This T cell receptor beta chain was identified during a study of blood T cell repertoires in COVID-19. Study details: Acute and convalescent COVID-19 specimens originated in the United States, Italy and Spain. Nucleic acid was either cDNA or gDNA, and it came from T cells, B-cell-depleted T cells, or PBMCs.

This CDR3 contains 19 residues. Trimming at V came to 5 bases and at J to 2 bases, leaving 20 bases not matched to a gene. CDR1 is SGHAT and CDR2 is FQNNGV in the germline V gene. Generated by immunoSEQ multiplex PCR, the TCRdb table keeps only in-frame clones and is missing some. The profile covers about 330,000 clones, with about 84% appearing a single time and around 1.5% taken by the ten largest. The clonotype originates from a woman between 50 and 59 years old with acute or convalescent COVID-19. This chain uses TRBV11-2 with TRBJ2-7; 8 bases line up with TRBD2. The sample consisted of peripheral blood. CDR3 in DNA: TGTGCCAGCAGCCCGTCGACACAGGGAAGACGCGGGGGGCCCTACGAGCAGTACTTC. Encoded protein: CASSPSTQGRRGGPYEQYF.